Presented here are 23 T cell receptor beta chains from one specimen sequenced in a study of identical twins. One entry per CDR3 protein results from TCRdb running MiXCR on the 5' RACE reads. The sample includes approximately 260,000 distinct CDR3 sequences, roughly an eighth of them seen just once. Sequencing was performed on memory (CD45RO+) T cells sorted from blood. The receptors were gathered from a woman aged 18-30 years in good health.

The chain uses TRBV11-2 and TRBJ2-3; D gene ambiguous. Germline assignment: CDR1 SGHAT and CDR2 FQNNGV. The CDR3 runs to 14 residues. V was clipped by 5 bases and J by 1 base, with 10 bases between them. This chain's CDR3 is CASSPGDRTDTQYF. The DNA for the CDR3 is TGTGCCAGCAGCCCCGGAGATCGCACAGATACGCAGTATTTT.

This clonotype came up a few times. This chain uses TRBV6-1 with TRBJ2-5, with a tentative D call TRBD1 (5 bases). Germline V lookup: CDR1 MNHNS, CDR2 SASEGT. V shed 6 bases and J shed 4 bases, with 27 bases lying between them. The CDR3 is made up of 18 amino acids. The CDR3: CASRPVGTGRVLRETQYF. In DNA form, the CDR3 reads TGTGCCAGCAGACCTGTAGGAACAGGCCGAGTCCTAAGAGAGACCCAGTACTTC.

This clonotype was observed many times. The chain links TRBV5-1 to TRBJ1-1; maybe TRBD1 (5 bases). Looked up from germline, CDR1 is SGHRS and CDR2 is YFSETQ. There are 15 residues in the CDR3. The germline V and J ends were trimmed by 4 bases and 4 bases, with 17 bases remaining between them. This chain's CDR3 is CASSGQGGGVTEAFF. For the CDR3, the DNA is TGCGCCAGCAGCGGTCAGGGAGGAGGGGTCACTGAAGCTTTCTTT.

The gene calls are TRBV20-1 and TRBJ2-3, with TRBD2 identical over 10 bases. CDR3 length: 15 amino acids. Germline-derived CDR1 and CDR2 are DFQATT and SNEGSKA (reference sequence). The V gene end was trimmed by 6 bases and the J gene end by 3 bases; junction bases not matched to a gene: 9. CDR3 sequence: CSAPDLAGATDTQYF. The DNA of the CDR3 is TGCAGTGCGCCTGACCTAGCGGGAGCTACAGATACGCAGTATTTT.

This clonotype was found a few times. This sequence joins TRBV12-3 or TRBV12-4 and TRBJ1-3; 7 bases agree with TRBD1. J lost 2 bases, V lost 5 bases, and 9 bases had no gene match. CDR3 length equals 16 residues. The CDR3 protein is CASSMVQGLAGNTIYF. As DNA, the CDR3 is TGTGCCAGCAGTATGGTACAGGGGTTAGCTGGAAACACCATATATTTT.

This chain joins TRBV6-5 and TRBJ1-3; D remains unclear. Germline CDR1 reads MNHEY; CDR2 reads SVGAGI. CDR3 size: 14 residues. V shed 2 bases and J shed 0 bases, with 5 bases lying between them. The CDR3 DNA sequence: TGTGCCAGCAGTTACACATACTCTGGAAACACCATATATTTT. It is translated as CASSYTYSGNTIYF.

This clonotype was recorded many times. The chain joins TRBV3-1 to TRBJ2-1; D is undetermined. The CDR3 spans 16 residues. Germline CDR1 LGHDT, CDR2 YNNKEL (reference sequence). The ends were cut back, 0 bases at V and 4 bases at J, with 13 bases in the middle. Here the CDR3 DNA reads TGTGCCAGCAGCCAAGATTTAACTTCCGAATACAATGAGCAGTTCTTC. Its translation: CASSQDLTSEYNEQFF.

V gene TRBV30 combines with J gene TRBJ2-7, with D possibly matching TRBD2 (5 bases). The CDR3 is 11 residues long. Looked up from germline, CDR1 is GTSNPN and CDR2 is SVGIG (reference sequence). V was pared by 0 bases and J by 7 bases, with 7 bases between. The CDR3 bases are TGTGCCTGGAGTGTAGGAGGAGAGCAGTACTTC. It encodes CAWSVGGEQYF.

This chain uses TRBV5-6 with TRBJ2-5, with D perhaps being TRBD1 or TRBD2 (5 bases each). This CDR3 comprises 12 residues. Trimming took off 2 bases at V and 7 bases at J, with 9 bases between the two ends. CDR1 and CDR2 from the germline V gene are SGHDT and YYEEEE. CDR3 amino acids: CASSFDGGTQYF. In DNA form, the CDR3 reads TGTGCCAGCAGCTTTGATGGGGGGACCCAGTACTTC.

This clonotype turned up a few times. The chain recombines TRBV9 with TRBJ2-2, with unresolved D. The CDR3 is 13 amino acids. Trimming stripped 3 bases from V and 0 bases from J, with 3 bases between. Germline V CDR1 and CDR2: SGDLS, YYNGEE. The CDR3 reads CASSATNTGELFF. The CDR3 DNA follows: TGTGCCAGCAGCGCAACGAACACCGGGGAGCTGTTTTTT. The full variable domain, in which reference TRBV9 and TRBJ2-2 provide the parts outside the CDR3, is DSGVTQTPKHLITATGQRVTLRCSPRSGDLSVYWYQQSLDQGLQFLIQYYNGEERAKGNILERFSAQQFPDLHSELNLSSLELGDSALYFCASSATNTGELFFGEGSRLTVL.

V is TRBV7-7 and J is TRBJ2-2; TRBD1 matches 7 bases. This CDR3 spans 15 amino acids. The J segment lost 3 bases and the V segment lost 2 bases, leaving 3 bases of the junction unmatched. Germline lookup yields CDR1 SSHAT and CDR2 FNYEAQ (reference sequence). The CDR3: CASSLSGQDTGELFF. The CDR3, as DNA: TGTGCCAGCAGCTTAAGCGGACAGGACACCGGGGAGCTGTTTTTT. The entire variable domain, with the rest obtained from reference TRBV7-7 and TRBJ2-2, is as follows: GAGVSQSPRYKVTKRGQDVTLRCDPISSHATLYWYQQALGQGPEFLTYFNYEAQPDKSGLPSDRFSAERPEGSISTLTIQRTEQRDSAMYRCASSLSGQDTGELFFGEGSRLTVL.

Concerning this clonotype: This may come from a read error, since a much larger clone is one base off. V usage is TRBV3-1 and J usage is TRBJ2-5; TRBD1 agrees at 11 bases. The CDR3 is 15 residues long. Per germline, CDR1 LGHDT and CDR2 YNNKEL (reference sequence). Trimming took 10 bases from V and 4 from J; bases not matched to a gene: 11. The CDR3 nucleotides are TGTGCCACCAGGGGGACCGGGACAGGGGGAGAGACCCAGTACTTC. This gives the protein CATRGTGTGGETQYF.

The V and J genes are TRBV6-1 and TRBJ2-6; D call uncertain. This CDR3 comprises 17 residues. V gave up 7 bases and J gave up 2 bases, with 18 bases separating them. Germline-derived CDR1 and CDR2 are MNHNS and SASEGT. The CDR3 DNA is TGTGCCAGCAATCGCAACCCTGGGAAGACTGGGGCCAACGTCCTGACTTTC. Its protein product is CASNRNPGKTGANVLTF.

V and J are TRBV19 and TRBJ2-1; 9 bases agree with TRBD1. V lost 5 bases and J lost 8; bases outside the gene matches: 4. The CDR3 is 13 amino acids. Germline V CDR1 and CDR2: LNHDA, SQIVND (reference sequence). CDR3 protein: CASSEDRGYEQFF. CDR3 bases: TGTGCCAGTAGTGAGGACAGGGGATATGAGCAGTTCTTC.

There are a few counts of this clonotype. J is TRBJ2-1 and V is TRBV30, with 11 nucleotides matching TRBD2. The CDR3 runs 15 residues. The germline V gene has CDR1 GTSNPN and CDR2 SVGIG (reference sequence). The V gene end was trimmed by 5 bases and the J gene end by 4 bases; junction bases not matched to a gene: 7. CDR3 region: CAWQAGTSGYNEQFF. Written as DNA, the CDR3 is TGTGCCTGGCAGGCCGGGACTAGCGGTTACAATGAGCAGTTCTTC.

This rearrangement joins TRBV20-1 to TRBJ2-3; weak D call: TRBD2 (5 bases). V gave up 1 base and J gave up 6 bases, with 8 bases separating them. This CDR3 spans 12 amino acids. From germline, CDR1 is DFQATT and CDR2 SNEGSKA (reference sequence). As DNA, the CDR3 is TGCAGTGCTAGAGGTAGCGCGGATACGCAGTATTTT. Translation gives CSARGSADTQYF.

A few counts support this clonotype. The V gene is TRBV20-1, the J gene TRBJ2-3; a possible D gene is TRBD2 (5 bases). The CDR3 has 16 residues. V lost 0 bases, J lost 2 bases, and 15 bases lay in between. Germline CDR1 and CDR2: DFQATT and SNEGSKA (reference sequence). The DNA for the CDR3 is TGCAGTGCTAGAGATCTGGGAGCGGAATACACAGATACGCAGTATTTT. This encodes CSARDLGAEYTDTQYF.

The V gene is TRBV6-4, the J gene TRBJ2-1, with 9 bases aligning to TRBD2. The V and J ends lost 5 bases and 8 bases, in that order; junction bases with no gene match: 13. The CDR3 extends over 16 amino acids. Germline V gene data show CDR1 as MRHNA and CDR2 as SNTAGT. This CDR3 reads CASSLISGGLKDEQFF. Written as DNA, the CDR3 is TGTGCCAGCAGTCTCATTAGCGGGGGACTAAAGGATGAGCAGTTCTTC.

The chain combines TRBV20-1 with TRBJ2-7; 7 bases match TRBD2. Germline trimming cut 5 bases from V and 5 bases from J; bases unmatched to any gene: 12. This CDR3 has 14 amino acids. Germline V gene sequence: CDR1 DFQATT, CDR2 SNEGSKA (reference sequence). Here the CDR3 DNA reads TGCAGTGCTCCCGCCGCGGCGGCGGGAGACGAGCAGTACTTC. Its protein is CSAPAAAAGDEQYF.

The gene calls are TRBV12-3 or TRBV12-4 and TRBJ1-2; a possible D gene is TRBD1 (5 bases). The V and J ends lost 3 bases and 8 bases respectively, with 22 bases between them. The CDR3 is 16 residues long. The CDR3 protein is CASSFAGTKGYGGYTF. As DNA, the CDR3 is TGTGCCAGCAGTTTCGCAGGGACGAAGGGTTACGGGGGCTACACCTTC.

In this sample, this clonotype turned up many times. Written as DNA, the CDR3 is TGTGCCAGCAGTTACGGGAGGACTGAAGCTTTCTTT. Translation gives CASSYGRTEAFF. The chain recombines TRBV6-2 or TRBV6-3 with TRBJ1-1; D ambiguous. Per the germline V gene, CDR1 is MNHEY and CDR2 is SVGEGT. The V end lost 2 bases, the J end lost 5 bases, and 6 bases lay between the germline ends. This CDR3 has 12 amino acids.

The chain couples TRBV5-1 to TRBJ2-7; 11 positions match TRBD2. Germline assignment: CDR1 SGHRS and CDR2 YFSETQ. This CDR3 has 15 residues. V lost 4 bases to trimming and J lost 2 bases; unmatched junction nucleotides: 5. The CDR3 DNA sequence: TGCGCCAGCAGCCCGGGACTAGCGGACACCTACGAGCAGTACTTC. This gives the protein CASSPGLADTYEQYF.

This chain's CDR3 is CASSIVLAEYNEQFF. The CDR3 bases are TGTGCCAGTAGTATAGTACTAGCGGAATACAATGAGCAGTTCTTC. J is TRBJ2-1 and V is TRBV19, with TRBD2 identical over 8 bases. The CDR3 totals 15 residues. V trimming: 1 base; J trimming: 4 bases; junction bases outside the gene matches: 3. Germline loops: CDR1 LNHDA, CDR2 SQIVND (reference sequence).